The T cell receptor (beta chain) under discussion was sequenced for a study of regulatory T cells in long-lasting Graves disease. Researchers made TCR beta libraries by using iRepertoire HTBI primers and running Arm-PCR on CDR3 regions. One entry per CDR3 protein, called by TCRdb with MiXCR from the multiplex PCR reads. The data show 500,000 to 800,000 distinct CDR3 sequences, around 30% seen once. Study outcomes and limitations: Newly diagnosed patients shared more than 750 public clonotypes; persistent patients shared approximately 2,900.

This CDR3 spans 18 amino acids. V dropped 5 bases and J dropped 5 bases, with 28 bases sitting between them. Germline V lookup: CDR1 MNHEY, CDR2 SMNVEV (reference sequence). On this clonotype itself: Its antigen is as yet unknown.

Documented time point: persistent/refractory GD, antithyroid drugs over 5 years with positive TRAb. RNA extracted from PBMCs served as the sequencing template. The material was peripheral blood mononuclear cells (PBMCs), obtained when the disease was refractory, from a patient treated with antithyroid drugs. The chain recombines TRBV27 with TRBJ2-7, with a possible D match to TRBD2 (5 bases). This clonotype was obtained from a female donor with Graves disease. CDR3 loop: CASSPYRAQGGSGDEQYF. Written as DNA, the CDR3 is TGTGCCAGCAGTCCATATAGGGCTCAAGGTGGGAGCGGAGACGAGCAGTACTTC.